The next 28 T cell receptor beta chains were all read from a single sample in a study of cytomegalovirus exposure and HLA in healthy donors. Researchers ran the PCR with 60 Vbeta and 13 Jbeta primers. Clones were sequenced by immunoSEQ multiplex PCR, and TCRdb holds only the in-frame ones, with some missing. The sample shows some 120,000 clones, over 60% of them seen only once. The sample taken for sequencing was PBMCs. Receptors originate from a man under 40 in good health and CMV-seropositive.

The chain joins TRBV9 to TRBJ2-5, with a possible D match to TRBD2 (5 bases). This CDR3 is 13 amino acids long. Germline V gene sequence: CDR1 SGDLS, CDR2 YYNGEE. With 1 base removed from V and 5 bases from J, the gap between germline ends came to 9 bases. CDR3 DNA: TGTGCCAGCAGCGTACGGGGTGGCGAGACCCAGTACTTC. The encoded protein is CASSVRGGETQYF.

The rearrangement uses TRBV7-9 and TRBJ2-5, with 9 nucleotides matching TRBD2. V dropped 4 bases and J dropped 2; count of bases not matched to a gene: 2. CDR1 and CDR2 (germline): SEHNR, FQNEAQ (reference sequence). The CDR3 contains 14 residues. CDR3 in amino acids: CASSSGLAQETQYF. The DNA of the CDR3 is TGTGCCAGCAGCTCAGGACTAGCGCAAGAGACCCAGTACTTC.

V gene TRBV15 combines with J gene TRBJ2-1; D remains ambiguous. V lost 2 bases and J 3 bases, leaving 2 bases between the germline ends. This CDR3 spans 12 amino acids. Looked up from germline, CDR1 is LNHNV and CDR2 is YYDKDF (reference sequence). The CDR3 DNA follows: TGTGCCACCAGCAGACACTACAATGAGCAGTTCTTC. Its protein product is CATSRHYNEQFF.

The CDR3 is CASRVRDRGTEAFF. The CDR3 DNA reads as TGTGCCAGCAGGGTCCGGGACAGGGGCACTGAAGCTTTCTTT. This chain uses TRBV2 with TRBJ1-1, with 10 positions matching TRBD1. This CDR3 is 14 amino acids long. The germline V gene has CDR1 SNHLY and CDR2 FYNNEI. J gave up 4 bases and V 6 bases, and 5 bases lay outside the gene matches.

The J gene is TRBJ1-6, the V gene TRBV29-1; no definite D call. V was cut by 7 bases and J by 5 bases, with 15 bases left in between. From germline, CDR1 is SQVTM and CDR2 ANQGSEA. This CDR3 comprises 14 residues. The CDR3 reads CSGPREPHNSPLHF. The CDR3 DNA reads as TGCAGCGGACCACGGGAACCTCATAATTCACCCCTCCACTTT.

CDR3 residues: CATSGPGLAGGLYNEQFF. CDR3 coding DNA: TGTGCCACCAGCGGCCCGGGACTAGCGGGAGGGCTATACAATGAGCAGTTCTTC. This sequence joins TRBV15 and TRBJ2-1; 16 bases fit TRBD2. Germline V lookup: CDR1 LNHNV, CDR2 YYDKDF (reference sequence). V was pared by 5 bases and J by 4 bases, with 8 bases of the junction left unmatched. The CDR3 covers 18 residues.

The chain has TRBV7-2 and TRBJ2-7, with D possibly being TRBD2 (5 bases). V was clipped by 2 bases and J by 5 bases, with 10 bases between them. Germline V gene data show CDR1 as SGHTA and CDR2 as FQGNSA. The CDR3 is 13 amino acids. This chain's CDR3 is CASSLTSVDEQYF. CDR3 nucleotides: TGTGCCAGCAGCTTAACTAGTGTGGACGAGCAGTACTTC.

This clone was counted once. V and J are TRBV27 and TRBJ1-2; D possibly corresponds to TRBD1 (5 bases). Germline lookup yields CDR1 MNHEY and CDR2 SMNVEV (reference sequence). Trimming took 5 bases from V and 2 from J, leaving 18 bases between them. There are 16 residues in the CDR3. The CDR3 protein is CASSPRVMTENYGYTF. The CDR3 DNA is TGTGCCAGCAGTCCACGCGTAATGACAGAAAACTATGGCTACACCTTC.

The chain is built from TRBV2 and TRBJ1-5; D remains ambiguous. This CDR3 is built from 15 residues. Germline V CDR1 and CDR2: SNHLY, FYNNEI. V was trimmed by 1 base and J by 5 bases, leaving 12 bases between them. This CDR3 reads CASSEGPIRDQPQHF. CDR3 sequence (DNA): TGTGCCAGCAGTGAAGGTCCAATCCGAGATCAGCCCCAGCATTTT.

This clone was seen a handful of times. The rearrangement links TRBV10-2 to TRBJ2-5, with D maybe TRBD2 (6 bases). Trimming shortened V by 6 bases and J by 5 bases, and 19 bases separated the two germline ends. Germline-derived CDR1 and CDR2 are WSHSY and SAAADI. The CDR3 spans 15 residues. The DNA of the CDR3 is TGCGCCAGCAGCTCCTCCATCGGGAGAGGGGAGACCCAGTACTTC. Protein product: CASSSSIGRGETQYF.

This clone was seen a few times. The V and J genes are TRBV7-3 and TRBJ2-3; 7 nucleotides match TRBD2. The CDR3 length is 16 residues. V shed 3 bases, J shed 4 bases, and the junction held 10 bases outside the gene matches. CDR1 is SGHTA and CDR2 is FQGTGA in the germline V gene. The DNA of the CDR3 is TGTGCCAGCAGCTTTGGGCCTGGGAGGGGCCCAGATACGCAGTATTTT. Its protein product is CASSFGPGRGPDTQYF.

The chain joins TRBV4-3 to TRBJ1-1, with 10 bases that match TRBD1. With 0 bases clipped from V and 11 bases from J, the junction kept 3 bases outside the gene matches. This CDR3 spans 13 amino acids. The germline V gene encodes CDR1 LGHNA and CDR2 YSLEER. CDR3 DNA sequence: TGCGCCAGCAGCCAAGAGGGACAGGGGAACGCTTTCTTT. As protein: CASSQEGQGNAFF.

CDR3 sequence: CASSFRLAGNSYEQYF. The CDR3 DNA reads as TGTGCCAGCAGCTTTCGACTAGCGGGAAACTCCTACGAGCAGTACTTC. The chain carries TRBV11-2 and TRBJ2-7; 11 bases match TRBD2. Germline CDR1 is SGHAT and CDR2 is FQNNGV. The CDR3 has 16 residues. J gave up 0 bases and V 3 bases, and 4 bases lay outside the gene matches.

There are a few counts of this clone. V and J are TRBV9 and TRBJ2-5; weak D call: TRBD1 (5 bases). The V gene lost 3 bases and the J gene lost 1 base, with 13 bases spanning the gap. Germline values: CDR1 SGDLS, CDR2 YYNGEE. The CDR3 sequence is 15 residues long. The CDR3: CASSARTNRQETQYF. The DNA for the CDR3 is TGTGCCAGCAGCGCGCGGACAAACCGCCAAGAGACCCAGTACTTC. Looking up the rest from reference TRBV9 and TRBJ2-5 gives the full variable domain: DSGVTQTPKHLITATGQRVTLRCSPRSGDLSVYWYQQSLDQGLQFLIQYYNGEERAKGNILERFSAQQFPDLHSELNLSSLELGDSALYFCASSARTNRQETQYFGPGTRLLVL.

CDR3: CASSVGVGGNSYEQYF. The CDR3 DNA is TGTGCCAGCAGCGTAGGGGTTGGGGGGAACTCCTACGAGCAGTACTTC. This rearrangement joins TRBV9 to TRBJ2-7; possibly TRBD2 for D (6 bases). Trimming removed 0 bases at V and 0 bases at J, with 13 bases between. There are 16 residues in the CDR3. Germline V gene data show CDR1 as SGDLS and CDR2 as YYNGEE.

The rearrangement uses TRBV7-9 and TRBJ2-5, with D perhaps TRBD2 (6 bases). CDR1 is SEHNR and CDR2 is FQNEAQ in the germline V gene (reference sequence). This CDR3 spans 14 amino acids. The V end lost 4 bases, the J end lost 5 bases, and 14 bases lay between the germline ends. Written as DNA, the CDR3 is TGTGCCAGCAGCTCGGGACTCTCGGGCGAGACCCAGTACTTC. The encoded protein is CASSSGLSGETQYF.

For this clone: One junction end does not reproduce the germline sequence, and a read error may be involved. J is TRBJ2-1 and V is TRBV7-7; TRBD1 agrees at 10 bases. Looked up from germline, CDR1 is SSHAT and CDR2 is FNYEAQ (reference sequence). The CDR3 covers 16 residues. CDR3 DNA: TGTGCTAGCAGCAAAGGGCGGGACAGGGGATACAATGAGCAGTTCTTC. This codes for CASSKGRDRGYNEQFF.

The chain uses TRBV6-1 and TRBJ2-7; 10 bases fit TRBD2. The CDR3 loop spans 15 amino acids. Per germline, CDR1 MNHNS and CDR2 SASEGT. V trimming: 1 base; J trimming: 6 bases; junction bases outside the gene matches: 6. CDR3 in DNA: TGTGCCAGCAGTGAAGATCTAGCGGGAGCCTCCGAGCAGTACTTC. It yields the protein CASSEDLAGASEQYF.

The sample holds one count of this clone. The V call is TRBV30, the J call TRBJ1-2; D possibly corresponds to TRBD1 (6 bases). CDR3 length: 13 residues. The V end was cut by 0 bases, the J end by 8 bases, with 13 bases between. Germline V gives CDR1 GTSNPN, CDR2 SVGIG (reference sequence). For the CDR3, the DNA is TGTGCCTGGAGTGTAGGGGGAAGAGGGGGCTACACCTTC. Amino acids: CAWSVGGRGGYTF.

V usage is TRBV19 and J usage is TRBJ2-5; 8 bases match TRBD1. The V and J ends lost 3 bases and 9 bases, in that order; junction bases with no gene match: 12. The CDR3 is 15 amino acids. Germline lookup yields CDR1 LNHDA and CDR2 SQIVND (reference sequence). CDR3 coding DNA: TGTGCCAGTAGTATTGTCAGGACAGGGCGTGAGGCCCAGTACTTC. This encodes CASSIVRTGREAQYF.

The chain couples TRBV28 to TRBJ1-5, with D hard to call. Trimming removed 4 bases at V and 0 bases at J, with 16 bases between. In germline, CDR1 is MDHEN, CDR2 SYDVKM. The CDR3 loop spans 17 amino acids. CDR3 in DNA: TGTGCCAGCAGTTCGGCTCCGACAATTTATAGCAATCAGCCCCAGCATTTT. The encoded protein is CASSSAPTIYSNQPQHF.

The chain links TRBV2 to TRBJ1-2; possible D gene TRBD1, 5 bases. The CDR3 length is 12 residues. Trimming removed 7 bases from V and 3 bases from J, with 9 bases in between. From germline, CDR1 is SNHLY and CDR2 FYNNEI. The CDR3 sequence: CASTTDYYGYTF. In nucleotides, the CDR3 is TGTGCCAGCACGACAGATTACTATGGCTACACCTTC.

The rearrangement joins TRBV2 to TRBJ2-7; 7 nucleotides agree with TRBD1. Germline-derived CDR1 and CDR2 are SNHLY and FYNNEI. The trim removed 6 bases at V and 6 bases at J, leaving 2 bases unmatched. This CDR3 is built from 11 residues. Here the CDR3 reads CASRQGFEQYF. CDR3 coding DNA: TGTGCCAGCAGACAGGGGTTCGAGCAGTACTTC.

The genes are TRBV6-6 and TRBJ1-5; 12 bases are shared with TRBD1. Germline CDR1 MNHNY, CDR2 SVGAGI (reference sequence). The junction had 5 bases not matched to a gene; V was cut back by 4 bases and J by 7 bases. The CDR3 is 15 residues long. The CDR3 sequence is CASSSGTGGGQPQHF. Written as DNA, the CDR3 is TGTGCCAGCAGTTCAGGGACAGGGGGCGGGCAGCCCCAGCATTTT.

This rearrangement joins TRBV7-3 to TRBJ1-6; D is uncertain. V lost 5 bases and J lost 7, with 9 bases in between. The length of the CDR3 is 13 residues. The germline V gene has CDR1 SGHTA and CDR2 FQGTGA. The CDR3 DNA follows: TGTGCCAGCAGCCGGCAGGAAAATTCACCCCTCCACTTT. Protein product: CASSRQENSPLHF.

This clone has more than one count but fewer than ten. The CDR3 nucleotides read TGTGCCAGCGGGGCAGCCCAAGAGACCCAGTACTTC. This codes for CASGAAQETQYF. The chain employs TRBV28 and TRBJ2-5; D possibly corresponds to TRBD1 (5 bases). V was clipped by 8 bases and J by 1 base, with 8 bases between them. Germline loops: CDR1 MDHEN, CDR2 SYDVKM. CDR3 size: 12 residues.

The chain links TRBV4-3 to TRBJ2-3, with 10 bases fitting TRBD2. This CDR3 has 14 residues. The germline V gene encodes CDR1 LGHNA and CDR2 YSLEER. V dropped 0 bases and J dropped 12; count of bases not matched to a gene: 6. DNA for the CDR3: TGCGCCAGCAGCCAAGAGCTAGCGGGAGCCATACAGTATTTT. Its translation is CASSQELAGAIQYF.

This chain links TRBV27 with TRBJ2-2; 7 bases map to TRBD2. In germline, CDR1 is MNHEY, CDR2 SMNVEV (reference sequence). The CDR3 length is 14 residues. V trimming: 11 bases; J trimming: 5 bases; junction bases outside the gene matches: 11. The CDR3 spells CAAARQGGTGELFF. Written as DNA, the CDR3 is TGTGCCGCGGCACGTCAGGGAGGGACCGGGGAGCTGTTTTTT.